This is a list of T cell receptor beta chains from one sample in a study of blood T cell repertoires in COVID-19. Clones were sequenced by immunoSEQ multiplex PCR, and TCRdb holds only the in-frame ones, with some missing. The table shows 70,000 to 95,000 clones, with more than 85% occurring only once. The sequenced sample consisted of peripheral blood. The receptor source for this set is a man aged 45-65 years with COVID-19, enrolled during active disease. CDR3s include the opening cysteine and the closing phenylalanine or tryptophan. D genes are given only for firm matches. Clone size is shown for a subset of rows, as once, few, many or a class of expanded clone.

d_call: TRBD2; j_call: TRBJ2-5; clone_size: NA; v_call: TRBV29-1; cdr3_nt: TGCAGCACTTGGGGCGGGAGTGGAGAGACCCAGTACTTC; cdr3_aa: CSTWGGSGETQYF
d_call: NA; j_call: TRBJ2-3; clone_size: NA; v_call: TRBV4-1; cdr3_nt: TGCGCCAGCAGCCAAGGACTACCCGCACCAGATACGCAGTATTTT; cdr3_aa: CASSQGLPAPDTQYF
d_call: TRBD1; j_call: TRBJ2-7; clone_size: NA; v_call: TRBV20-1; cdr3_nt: TGCAGTGCTAGTGTTAGGACAGGGGTCTACGAGCAGTACTTC; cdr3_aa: CSASVRTGVYEQYF
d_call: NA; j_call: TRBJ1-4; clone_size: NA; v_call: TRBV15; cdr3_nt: TGTGCCACCAGGTTACGACAGGCCCTTGAGGAAAAACTGTTTTTT; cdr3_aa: CATRLRQALEEKLFF
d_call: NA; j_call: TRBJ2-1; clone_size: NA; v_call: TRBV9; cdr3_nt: TGTGCCAGCAGCGTAGAGGAGACTAGAAATGAGCAGTTCTTC; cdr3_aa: CASSVEETRNEQFF
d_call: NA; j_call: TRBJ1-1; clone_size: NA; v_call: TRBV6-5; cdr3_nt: TGTGCCAGCAGTTACTCCCAGGGCAGGAACACTGAAGCTTTCTTT; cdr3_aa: CASSYSQGRNTEAFF
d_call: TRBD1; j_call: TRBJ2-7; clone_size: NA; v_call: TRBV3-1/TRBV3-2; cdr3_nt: TGTGCCAGCAGTCCAGGGGGCCTTGGGTCCTACGAGCAGTACTTC; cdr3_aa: CASSPGGLGSYEQYF
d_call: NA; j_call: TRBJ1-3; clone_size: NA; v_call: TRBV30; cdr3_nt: TGTGCCTGGAGTGTAGCCCGAATGCCAGACTTATCTGGAAACACCATATATTTT; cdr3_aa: CAWSVARMPDLSGNTIYF
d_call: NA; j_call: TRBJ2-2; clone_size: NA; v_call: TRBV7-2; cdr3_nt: TGTGCCAGCAGCTTAGAAACCAGTCGGGAGCTGTTTTTT; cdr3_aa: CASSLETSRELFF
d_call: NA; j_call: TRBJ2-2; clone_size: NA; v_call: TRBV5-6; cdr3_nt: TGTGCCAGCAGCCTAAGCCCACAGGGCGAGCTGTTTTTT; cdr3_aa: CASSLSPQGELFF
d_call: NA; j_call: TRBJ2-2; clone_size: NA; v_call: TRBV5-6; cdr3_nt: TGTGCCAGCAGCTATTCACAGGGATGGGGCAGCGGGGAGCTGTTTTTT; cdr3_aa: CASSYSQGWGSGELFF
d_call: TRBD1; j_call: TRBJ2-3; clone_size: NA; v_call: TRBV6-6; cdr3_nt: TGTGCCAGCAGTCACGCGACAGGGGGCGCAGATACGCAGTATTTT; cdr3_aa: CASSHATGGADTQYF
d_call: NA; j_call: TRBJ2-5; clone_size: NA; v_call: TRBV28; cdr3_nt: TGTGCCAGCAGAGCCCCCGGCGGGAAAGAGACCCAGTACTTC; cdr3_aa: CASRAPGGKETQYF
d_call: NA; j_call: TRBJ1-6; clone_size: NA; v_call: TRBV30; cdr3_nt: TGTGCCTGGAGTGTACAACCCGCCCGTTCACCCCTCCACTTT; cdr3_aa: CAWSVQPARSPLHF
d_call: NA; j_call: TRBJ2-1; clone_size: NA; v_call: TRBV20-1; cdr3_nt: TGCAGTGCTTTTAGTAGCAATGAGCAGTTCTTC; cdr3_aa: CSAFSSNEQFF
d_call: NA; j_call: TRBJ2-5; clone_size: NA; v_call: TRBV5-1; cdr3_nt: TGCGCCAGCAGGGAAGGAGCAGGGGAGACCCAGTACTTC; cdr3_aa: CASREGAGETQYF
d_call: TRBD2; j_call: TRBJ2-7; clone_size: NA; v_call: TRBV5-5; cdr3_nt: TGTGCCAGCAGCCCGGGACTAGCGGCCTACGAGCAGTACTTC; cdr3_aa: CASSPGLAAYEQYF
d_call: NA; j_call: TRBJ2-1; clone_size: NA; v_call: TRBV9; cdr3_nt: TGTGCCAGCAGCGTAGCTTCGGGAGCCCAGTTCTTC; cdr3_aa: CASSVASGAQFF
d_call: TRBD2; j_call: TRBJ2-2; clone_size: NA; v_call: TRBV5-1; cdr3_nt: TGCGCCAGCAGCTTGGCCGACGGGATGTCGGCGGGAGCCGGGGAGCTGTTTTTT; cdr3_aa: CASSLADGMSAGAGELFF
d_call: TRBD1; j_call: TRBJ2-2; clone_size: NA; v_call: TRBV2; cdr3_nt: TGTGCCAGCAGTGAAAGGACAGGGGGCACCGGGGAGCTGTTTTTT; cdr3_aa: CASSERTGGTGELFF
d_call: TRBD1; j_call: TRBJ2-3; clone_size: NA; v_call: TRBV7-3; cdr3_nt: TGTGCCAGCAGCTCAGGACAGGGCACAGATACGCAGTATTTT; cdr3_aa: CASSSGQGTDTQYF
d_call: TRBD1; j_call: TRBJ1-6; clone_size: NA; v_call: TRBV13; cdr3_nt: TGTGCCAGCACCACGGGGACAGGGTACTCACCCCTCCACTTT; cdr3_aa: CASTTGTGYSPLHF
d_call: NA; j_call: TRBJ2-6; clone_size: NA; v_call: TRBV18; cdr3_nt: TGTGCCAGCTCACCACAGGGGGTGAACTCTGGGGCCAACGTCCTGACTTTC; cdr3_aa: CASSPQGVNSGANVLTF
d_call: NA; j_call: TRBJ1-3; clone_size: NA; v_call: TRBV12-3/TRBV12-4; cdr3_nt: TGTGCCAGCAGTTTGGCGGGTGACACCATATATTTT; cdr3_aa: CASSLAGDTIYF
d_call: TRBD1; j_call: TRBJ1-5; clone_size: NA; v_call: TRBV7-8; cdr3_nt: TGTGCCAGCAGGAGGGGGACAGGGTTCGACCAGCCCCAGCATTTT; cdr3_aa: CASRRGTGFDQPQHF
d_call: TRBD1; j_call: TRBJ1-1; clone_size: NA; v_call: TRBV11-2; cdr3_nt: TGTGCCAGCAGCTTCCGACAGGGGGCGAGGAACACTGAAGCTTTCTTT; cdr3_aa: CASSFRQGARNTEAFF
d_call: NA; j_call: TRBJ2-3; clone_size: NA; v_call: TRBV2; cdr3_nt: TGTGCCAGCAGAGGGGCTTGGGAAGATACGCAGTATTTT; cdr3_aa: CASRGAWEDTQYF
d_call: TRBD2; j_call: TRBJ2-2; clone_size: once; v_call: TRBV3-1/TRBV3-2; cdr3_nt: TGTGCCAGCAGCCAGGCGGGGGGCGCGATCACCGGGGAGCTGTTTTTT; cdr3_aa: CASSQAGGAITGELFF
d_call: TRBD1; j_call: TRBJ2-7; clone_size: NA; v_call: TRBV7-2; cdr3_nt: TGTGCCAGCAGCCTTCGGACAGGGGTGAACGAGCAGTACTTC; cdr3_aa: CASSLRTGVNEQYF
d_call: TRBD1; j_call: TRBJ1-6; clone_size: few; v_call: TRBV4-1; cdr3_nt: TGCGCCAGCACCCAAACCGGGACAGGGGATTCACCCCTCCACTTT; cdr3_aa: CASTQTGTGDSPLHF
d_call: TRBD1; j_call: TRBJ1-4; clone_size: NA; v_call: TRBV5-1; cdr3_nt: TGCGCCAGCAGCCGGGACAGCTCGGATGAAAAACTGTTTTTT; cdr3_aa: CASSRDSSDEKLFF
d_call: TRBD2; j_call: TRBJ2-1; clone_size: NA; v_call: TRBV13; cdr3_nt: TGTGCCAGCAGCTCAAACGGGAGGGCAAGCAATGAGCAGTTCTTC; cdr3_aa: CASSSNGRASNEQFF
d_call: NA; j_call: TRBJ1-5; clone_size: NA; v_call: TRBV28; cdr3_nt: TGTGCCAGCTATTCCACCTATTTAGCAAATCAGCCCCAGCATTTT; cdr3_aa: CASYSTYLANQPQHF
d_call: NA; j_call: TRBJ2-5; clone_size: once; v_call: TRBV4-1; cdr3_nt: TGCGCCAGCAGCCGCCAAGCCGGGGAACCCTCCGGGGAGACCCAGTACTTC; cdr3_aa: CASSRQAGEPSGETQYF